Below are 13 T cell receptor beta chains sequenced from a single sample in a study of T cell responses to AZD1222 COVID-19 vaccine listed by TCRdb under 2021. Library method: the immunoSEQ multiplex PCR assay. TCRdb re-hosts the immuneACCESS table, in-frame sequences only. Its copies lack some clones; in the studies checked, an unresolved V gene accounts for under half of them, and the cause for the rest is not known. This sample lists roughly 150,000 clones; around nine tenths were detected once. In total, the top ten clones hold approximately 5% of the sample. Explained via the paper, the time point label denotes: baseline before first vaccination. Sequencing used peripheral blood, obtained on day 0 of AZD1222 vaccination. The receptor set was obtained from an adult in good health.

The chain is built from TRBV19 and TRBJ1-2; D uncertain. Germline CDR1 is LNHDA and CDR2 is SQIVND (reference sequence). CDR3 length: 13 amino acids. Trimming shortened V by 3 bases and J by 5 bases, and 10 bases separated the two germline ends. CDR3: CASSIGGEYGYTF. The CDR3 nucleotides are TGTGCCAGTAGTATCGGTGGAGAGTATGGCTACACCTTC.

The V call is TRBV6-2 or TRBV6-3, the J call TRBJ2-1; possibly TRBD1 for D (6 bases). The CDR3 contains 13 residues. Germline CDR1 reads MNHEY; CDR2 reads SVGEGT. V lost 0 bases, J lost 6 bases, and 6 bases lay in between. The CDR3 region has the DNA TGTGCCAGCAGTTACTCGGACAGCAATGAGCAGTTCTTC. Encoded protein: CASSYSDSNEQFF.

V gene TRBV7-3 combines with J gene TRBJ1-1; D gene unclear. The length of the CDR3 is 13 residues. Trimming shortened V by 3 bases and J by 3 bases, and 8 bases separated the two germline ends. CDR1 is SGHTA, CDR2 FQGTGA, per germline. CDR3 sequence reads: CASSFQQYTEAFF. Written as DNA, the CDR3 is TGTGCCAGCAGCTTCCAACAGTACACTGAAGCTTTCTTT.

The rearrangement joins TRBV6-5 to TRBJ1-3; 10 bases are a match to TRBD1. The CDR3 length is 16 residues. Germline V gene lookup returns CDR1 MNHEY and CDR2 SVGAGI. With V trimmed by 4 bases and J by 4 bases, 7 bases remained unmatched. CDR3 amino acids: CASSLSGTGVGNTIYF. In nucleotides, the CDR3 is TGTGCCAGCAGTTTATCCGGGACAGGGGTAGGAAACACCATATATTTT.

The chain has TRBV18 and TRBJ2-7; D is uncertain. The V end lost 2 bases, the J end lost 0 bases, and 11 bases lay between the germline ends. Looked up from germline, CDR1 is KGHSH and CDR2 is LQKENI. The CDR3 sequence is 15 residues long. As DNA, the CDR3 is TGTGCCAGCTCACCATCCGCCGGCCGCTCCTACGAGCAGTACTTC. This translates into CASSPSAGRSYEQYF.

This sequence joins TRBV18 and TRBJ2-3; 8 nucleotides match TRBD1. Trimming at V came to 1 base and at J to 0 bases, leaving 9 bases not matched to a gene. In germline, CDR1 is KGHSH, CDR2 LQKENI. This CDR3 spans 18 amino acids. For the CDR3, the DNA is TGTGCCAGCTCACCACTTGGGACAGGATGGGGGAGCACAGATACGCAGTATTTT. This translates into CASSPLGTGWGSTDTQYF.

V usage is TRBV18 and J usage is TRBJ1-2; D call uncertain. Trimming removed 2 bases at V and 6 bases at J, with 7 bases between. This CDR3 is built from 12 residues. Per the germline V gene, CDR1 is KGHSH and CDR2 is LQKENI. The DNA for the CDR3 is TGTGCCAGCTCACCAACAGATGATGGCTACACCTTC. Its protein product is CASSPTDDGYTF.

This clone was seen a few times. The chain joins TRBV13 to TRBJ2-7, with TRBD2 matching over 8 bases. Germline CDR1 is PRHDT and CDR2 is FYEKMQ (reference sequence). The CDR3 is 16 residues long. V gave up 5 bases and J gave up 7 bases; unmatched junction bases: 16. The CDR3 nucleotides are TGTGCCAGCAGCCCTGAGGCGGGACTAGGGCTCGAGGAGCAGTACTTC. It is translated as CASSPEAGLGLEEQYF.

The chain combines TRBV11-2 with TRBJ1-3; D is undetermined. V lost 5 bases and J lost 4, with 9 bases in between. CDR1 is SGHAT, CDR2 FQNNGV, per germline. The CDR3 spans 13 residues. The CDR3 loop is CASSPRAGNTIYF. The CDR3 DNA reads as TGTGCCAGCAGCCCCCGAGCGGGAAACACCATATATTTT.

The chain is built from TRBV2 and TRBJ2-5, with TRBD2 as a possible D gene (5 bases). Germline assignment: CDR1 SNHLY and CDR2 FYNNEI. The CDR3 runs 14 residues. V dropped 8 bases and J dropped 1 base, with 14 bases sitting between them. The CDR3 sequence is CASLRASFQETQYF. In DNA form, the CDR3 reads TGTGCCAGCCTGCGGGCCAGCTTCCAAGAGACCCAGTACTTC.

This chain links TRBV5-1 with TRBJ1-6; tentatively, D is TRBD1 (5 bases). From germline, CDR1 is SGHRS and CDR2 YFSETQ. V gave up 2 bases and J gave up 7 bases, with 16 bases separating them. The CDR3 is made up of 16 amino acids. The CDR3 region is CASSFGTGTANSPLHF. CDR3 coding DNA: TGCGCCAGCAGCTTCGGAACCGGGACGGCGAATTCACCCCTCCACTTT.

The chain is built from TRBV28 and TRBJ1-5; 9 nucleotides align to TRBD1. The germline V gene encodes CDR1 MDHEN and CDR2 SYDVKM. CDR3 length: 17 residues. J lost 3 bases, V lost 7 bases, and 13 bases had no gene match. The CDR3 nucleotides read TGTGCCAGCACCACAATCAGTGGGGACAGGGTCAATCAGCCCCAGCATTTT. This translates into CASTTISGDRVNQPQHF. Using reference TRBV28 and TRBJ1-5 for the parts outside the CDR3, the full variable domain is DVKVTQSSRYLVKRTGEKVFLECVQDMDHENMFWYRQDPGLGLRLIYFSYDVKMKEKGDIPEGYSVSREKKERFSLILESASTNQTSMYLCASTTISGDRVNQPQHFGDGTRLSIL.

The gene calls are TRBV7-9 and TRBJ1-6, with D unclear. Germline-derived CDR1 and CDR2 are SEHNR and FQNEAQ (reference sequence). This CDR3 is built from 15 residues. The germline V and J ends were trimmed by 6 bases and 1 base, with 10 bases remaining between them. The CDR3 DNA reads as TGTGCCAGCAGAGATTTCGGTTCCTATAATTCACCCCTCCACTTT. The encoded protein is CASRDFGSYNSPLHF. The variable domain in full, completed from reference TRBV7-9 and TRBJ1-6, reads DTGVSQNPRHKITKRGQNVTFRCDPISEHNRLYWYRQTLGQGPEFLTYFQNEAQLEKSRLLSDRFSAERPKGSFSTLEIQRTEQGDSAMYLCASRDFGSYNSPLHFGNGTRLTVT.